This is a list of T cell receptor beta chains from one sample in a study of cytomegalovirus exposure and HLA in healthy donors. Here immunoSEQ multiplex PCR was the method, and the copy in TCRdb shows in-frame clones only, minus some. The sample lists 150,000 to 200,000 clones; around 82% were seen once. Sequencing input: PBMCs. These receptors were obtained from a woman in her late teens or twenties in good health and CMV-seropositive. Both conserved end residues are part of each CDR3. The D gene is left open where the match is weak. Clone size is not always given. Where it is, it says once, few, many or a class for expanded clones.

J gene: TRBJ2-2; D gene: .; CDR3 length: 15; V gene: TRBV9; clone size: .; CDR3 protein: CASSVGGVNTGELFF; CDR3 DNA: TGTGCCAGCAGCGTAGGGGGGGTAAACACCGGGGAGCTGTTTTTT
J gene: TRBJ2-1; D gene: TRBD2; CDR3 length: 19; V gene: TRBV4-3; clone size: .; CDR3 protein: CASSQGTSGGSSSYNEQFF; CDR3 DNA: TGCGCCAGCAGCCAAGGGACTAGCGGGGGATCGAGCTCCTACAATGAGCAGTTCTTC
J gene: TRBJ1-2; D gene: TRBD1; CDR3 length: 17; V gene: TRBV18; clone size: .; CDR3 protein: CASSPVDRGHANYGYTF; CDR3 DNA: TGTGCCAGCTCACCCGTGGACAGGGGCCACGCTAACTATGGCTACACCTTC
J gene: TRBJ2-1; D gene: .; CDR3 length: 13; V gene: TRBV2; clone size: .; CDR3 protein: CASRPLTVNEQFF; CDR3 DNA: TGTGCCAGCAGGCCCCTAACCGTCAATGAGCAGTTCTTC
J gene: TRBJ1-6; D gene: .; CDR3 length: 13; V gene: TRBV2; clone size: once; CDR3 protein: CASSGREGSPLHF; CDR3 DNA: TGTGCCAGCAGTGGCCGGGAGGGATCACCCCTCCACTTT
J gene: TRBJ2-7; D gene: .; CDR3 length: 13; V gene: TRBV7-8; clone size: .; CDR3 protein: CASSSRVFYEQYF; CDR3 DNA: TGTGCCAGCAGCTCCAGGGTCTTCTACGAGCAGTACTTC
J gene: TRBJ2-4; D gene: .; CDR3 length: 16; V gene: TRBV5-6; clone size: .; CDR3 protein: CASSLWGAGQTGIQYF; CDR3 DNA: TGTGCCAGCAGCTTGTGGGGGGCGGGACAGACGGGCATTCAGTACTTC
J gene: TRBJ2-1; D gene: .; CDR3 length: 12; V gene: TRBV6-6; clone size: .; CDR3 protein: CASSVQQGRQFF; CDR3 DNA: TGTGCCAGCAGCGTTCAACAGGGTCGGCAGTTCTTC
J gene: TRBJ1-1; D gene: .; CDR3 length: 14; V gene: TRBV27; clone size: .; CDR3 protein: CASHSSGGATEAFF; CDR3 DNA: TGTGCCAGCCACTCCTCCGGGGGGGCCACTGAAGCTTTCTTT
J gene: TRBJ1-2; D gene: TRBD1; CDR3 length: 15; V gene: TRBV19; clone size: few; CDR3 protein: CASSIEGTGPYGYTF; CDR3 DNA: TGTGCCAGTAGTATAGAAGGGACAGGGCCCTATGGCTACACCTTC
J gene: TRBJ2-3; D gene: TRBD2; CDR3 length: 16; V gene: TRBV10-2; clone size: .; CDR3 protein: CASSDQISGGLDTQYF; CDR3 DNA: TGCGCCAGCAGTGACCAAATTAGCGGGGGATTAGATACGCAGTATTTT
J gene: TRBJ1-2; D gene: .; CDR3 length: 14; V gene: TRBV25-1; clone size: .; CDR3 protein: CASSEYYLSGGYTF; CDR3 DNA: TGTGCCAGCAGTGAATATTATCTCTCAGGGGGCTACACCTTC
J gene: TRBJ1-2; D gene: .; CDR3 length: 17; V gene: TRBV5-1; clone size: .; CDR3 protein: CASSSPMGIDRPYGYTF; CDR3 DNA: TGCGCCAGCAGCTCCCCGATGGGGATAGACAGACCCTATGGCTACACCTTC
J gene: TRBJ1-6; D gene: .; CDR3 length: 15; V gene: TRBV5-4; clone size: .; CDR3 protein: CASSTWTEVNSPLHF; CDR3 DNA: TGTGCCAGCAGCACCTGGACAGAGGTAAATTCACCCCTCCACTTT
J gene: TRBJ2-1; D gene: .; CDR3 length: 12; V gene: TRBV4-1; clone size: .; CDR3 protein: CASSQASTEQFF; CDR3 DNA: TGCGCCAGCAGCCAAGCGTCTACTGAGCAGTTCTTC
J gene: TRBJ2-4; D gene: TRBD1; CDR3 length: 16; V gene: TRBV14; clone size: many; CDR3 protein: CASSQGQGWAKNIQYF; CDR3 DNA: TGTGCCAGCAGCCAGGGACAGGGCTGGGCCAAAAACATTCAGTACTTC
J gene: TRBJ1-2; D gene: .; CDR3 length: 12; V gene: TRBV5-5; clone size: .; CDR3 protein: CASSLELGGYTF; CDR3 DNA: TGTGCCAGCAGCTTGGAGCTCGGTGGCTACACCTTC
J gene: TRBJ1-2; D gene: .; CDR3 length: 14; V gene: TRBV6-1; clone size: .; CDR3 protein: CASSERTGPYGYTF; CDR3 DNA: TGTGCCAGCAGTGAGAGAACAGGCCCCTATGGCTACACCTTC
J gene: TRBJ1-2; D gene: .; CDR3 length: 16; V gene: TRBV6-6; clone size: .; CDR3 protein: CASSSFQTAINYGYTF; CDR3 DNA: TGTGCCAGCAGTTCATTTCAGACAGCGATTAACTATGGCTACACCTTC
J gene: TRBJ2-3; D gene: TRBD1; CDR3 length: 14; V gene: TRBV7-9; clone size: .; CDR3 protein: CASSGQGSTDTQYF; CDR3 DNA: TGTGCCAGCAGCGGACAGGGAAGCACAGATACGCAGTATTTT
J gene: TRBJ2-1; D gene: TRBD2; CDR3 length: 13; V gene: TRBV2; clone size: .; CDR3 protein: CASRPSGYNEQFF; CDR3 DNA: TGTGCCAGCAGGCCTAGCGGTTACAATGAGCAGTTCTTC
J gene: TRBJ1-5; D gene: .; CDR3 length: 15; V gene: TRBV9; clone size: .; CDR3 protein: CASSAGAGGNQPQHF; CDR3 DNA: TGTGCCAGCAGCGCAGGGGCAGGGGGCAATCAGCCCCAGCATTTT
J gene: TRBJ2-7; D gene: TRBD1; CDR3 length: 15; V gene: TRBV11-3; clone size: .; CDR3 protein: CASSQTPGTGVEQYF; CDR3 DNA: TGTGCCAGCAGCCAAACTCCCGGGACAGGGGTCGAGCAGTACTTC
J gene: TRBJ1-4; D gene: .; CDR3 length: 15; V gene: TRBV2; clone size: .; CDR3 protein: CASSEVASAGEKLFF; CDR3 DNA: TGTGCCAGCAGTGAAGTAGCGTCGGCCGGAGAAAAACTGTTTTTT
J gene: TRBJ2-3; D gene: TRBD2; CDR3 length: 15; V gene: TRBV7-6; clone size: .; CDR3 protein: CASSVLAGDTDTQYF; CDR3 DNA: TGTGCCAGCAGTGTCTTAGCGGGGGACACAGATACGCAGTATTTT
J gene: TRBJ1-1; D gene: .; CDR3 length: 13; V gene: TRBV2; clone size: .; CDR3 protein: CASSEGVNTEAFF; CDR3 DNA: TGTGCCAGCAGTGAGGGAGTGAACACTGAAGCTTTCTTT
J gene: TRBJ2-1; D gene: TRBD2; CDR3 length: 15; V gene: TRBV6-4; clone size: few; CDR3 protein: CASSDSRGGYNEQFF; CDR3 DNA: TGTGCCAGCAGTGACTCGCGGGGGGGCTACAATGAGCAGTTCTTC
J gene: TRBJ1-1; D gene: .; CDR3 length: 11; V gene: TRBV9; clone size: few; CDR3 protein: CASSPGTEAFF; CDR3 DNA: TGTGCCAGCAGCCCCGGCACTGAAGCTTTCTTT
J gene: TRBJ2-1; D gene: TRBD2; CDR3 length: 16; V gene: TRBV15; clone size: .; CDR3 protein: CATSKAGAGIHNEQFF; CDR3 DNA: TGTGCCACCAGCAAAGCGGGGGCCGGAATCCACAATGAGCAGTTCTTC
J gene: TRBJ1-2; D gene: .; CDR3 length: 13; V gene: TRBV2; clone size: .; CDR3 protein: CASSEGQVYGYTF; CDR3 DNA: TGTGCCAGCAGTGAAGGCCAGGTCTATGGCTACACCTTC
J gene: TRBJ1-5; D gene: .; CDR3 length: 14; V gene: TRBV30; clone size: .; CDR3 protein: CAWSVRHRKQPQHF; CDR3 DNA: TGTGCCTGGAGTGTAAGACATAGGAAACAGCCCCAGCATTTT
J gene: TRBJ2-2; D gene: .; CDR3 length: 16; V gene: TRBV4-1; clone size: .; CDR3 protein: CASSQVVRGNTGELFF; CDR3 DNA: TGCGCCAGCAGCCAAGTAGTCAGGGGGAACACCGGGGAGCTGTTTTTT
J gene: TRBJ2-7; D gene: TRBD2; CDR3 length: 14; V gene: TRBV25-1; clone size: few; CDR3 protein: CASSRAGGAYEQYF; CDR3 DNA: TGTGCCAGCAGTCGAGCGGGGGGAGCCTACGAGCAGTACTTC
J gene: TRBJ2-5; D gene: TRBD1; CDR3 length: 13; V gene: TRBV5-6; clone size: .; CDR3 protein: CASSWGTGETQYF; CDR3 DNA: TGTGCCAGCAGCTGGGGGACAGGAGAGACCCAGTACTTC
J gene: TRBJ1-6; D gene: .; CDR3 length: 13; V gene: TRBV15; clone size: .; CDR3 protein: CATRDLGSSPLHF; CDR3 DNA: TGTGCCACCCGTGATTTGGGTAGCTCACCCCTCCACTTT
J gene: TRBJ1-1; D gene: .; CDR3 length: 14; V gene: TRBV5-1; clone size: .; CDR3 protein: CASRSGGGGTEAFF; CDR3 DNA: TGCGCCAGCAGGAGTGGGGGAGGGGGCACTGAAGCTTTCTTT
J gene: TRBJ2-7; D gene: TRBD1; CDR3 length: 16; V gene: TRBV19; clone size: once; CDR3 protein: CASSPSSQTGGLGEYF; CDR3 DNA: TGTGCCAGTAGTCCATCCTCCCAGACAGGGGGGTTAGGGGAGTACTTC
J gene: TRBJ1-2; D gene: TRBD1; CDR3 length: 16; V gene: TRBV7-9; clone size: .; CDR3 protein: CASSLDRDRVNYGYTF; CDR3 DNA: TGTGCCAGCAGCTTAGACCGGGACAGGGTTAACTATGGCTACACCTTC
J gene: TRBJ2-5; D gene: .; CDR3 length: 14; V gene: TRBV15; clone size: .; CDR3 protein: CATSRGEAEETQYF; CDR3 DNA: TGTGCCACCAGCAGAGGAGAAGCGGAAGAGACCCAGTACTTC
J gene: TRBJ2-5; D gene: TRBD2; CDR3 length: 13; V gene: TRBV2; clone size: .; CDR3 protein: CASRGGAGETQYF; CDR3 DNA: TGTGCCAGCAGGGGAGGGGCGGGCGAGACCCAGTACTTC
J gene: TRBJ2-7; D gene: TRBD1; CDR3 length: 16; V gene: TRBV6-5; clone size: .; CDR3 protein: CASSSRRTGGRYEQYF; CDR3 DNA: TGTGCCAGCAGTTCTCGACGGACAGGGGGCAGGTACGAGCAGTACTTC
J gene: TRBJ2-5; D gene: .; CDR3 length: 15; V gene: TRBV19; clone size: many; CDR3 protein: CASSITPSGAETQYF; CDR3 DNA: TGTGCCAGTAGTATAACGCCTAGTGGGGCCGAGACCCAGTACTTC
J gene: TRBJ2-5; D gene: .; CDR3 length: 12; V gene: TRBV7-2; clone size: .; CDR3 protein: CASSRPTGTQYF; CDR3 DNA: TGTGCCAGCAGCCGCCCAACTGGGACCCAGTACTTC
J gene: TRBJ1-1; D gene: .; CDR3 length: 16; V gene: TRBV28; clone size: .; CDR3 protein: CASSKTRTGMNTEAFF; CDR3 DNA: TGTGCCAGCAGTAAGACCCGCACAGGCATGAACACTGAAGCTTTCTTT
J gene: TRBJ1-5; D gene: TRBD1; CDR3 length: 16; V gene: TRBV19; clone size: .; CDR3 protein: CASSPSEGQGYQPQHF; CDR3 DNA: TGTGCCAGTAGTCCCTCTGAGGGACAGGGGTACCAGCCCCAGCATTTT
J gene: TRBJ2-7; D gene: .; CDR3 length: 12; V gene: TRBV18; clone size: few; CDR3 protein: CASSLGLYEQYF; CDR3 DNA: TGTGCCAGCTCATTGGGACTCTACGAGCAGTACTTC
J gene: TRBJ1-5; D gene: .; CDR3 length: 14; V gene: TRBV2; clone size: .; CDR3 protein: CASSEVRGGQPQHF; CDR3 DNA: TGTGCCAGCAGTGAGGTCAGAGGGGGTCAGCCCCAGCATTTT
J gene: TRBJ1-5; D gene: TRBD1; CDR3 length: 20; V gene: TRBV4-2; clone size: .; CDR3 protein: CASSRAGGRDRQHSNQPQHF; CDR3 DNA: TGTGCCAGCAGCCGGGCGGGTGGCCGGGACAGGCAACATAGCAATCAGCCCCAGCATTTT
J gene: TRBJ1-3; D gene: .; CDR3 length: 14; V gene: TRBV7-9; clone size: .; CDR3 protein: CASSLDKSGNTIYF; CDR3 DNA: TGTGCCAGCAGCTTAGATAAATCTGGAAACACCATATATTTT
J gene: TRBJ1-2; D gene: TRBD1; CDR3 length: 16; V gene: TRBV15; clone size: .; CDR3 protein: CATSTGQGARVASYTF; CDR3 DNA: TGTGCCACCAGCACTGGACAGGGGGCGCGGGTCGCGAGCTACACCTTC
J gene: TRBJ2-1; D gene: TRBD1; CDR3 length: 20; V gene: TRBV9; clone size: .; CDR3 protein: CASSAPTGAEAYSSYNEQFF; CDR3 DNA: TGTGCCAGCAGCGCCCCGACAGGGGCGGAAGCTTACAGCTCCTACAATGAGCAGTTCTTC
J gene: TRBJ2-2; D gene: TRBD1; CDR3 length: 15; V gene: TRBV5-4; clone size: .; CDR3 protein: CASSSNTGGHGELFF; CDR3 DNA: TGTGCCAGCAGCTCGAATACAGGGGGCCACGGGGAGCTGTTTTTT
J gene: TRBJ2-3; D gene: .; CDR3 length: 11; V gene: TRBV5-1; clone size: .; CDR3 protein: CASLATDTQYF; CDR3 DNA: TGCGCCAGCCTAGCTACAGATACGCAGTATTTT
J gene: TRBJ2-7; D gene: .; CDR3 length: 15; V gene: TRBV6-1; clone size: .; CDR3 protein: CASSEAQGSGYEQYF; CDR3 DNA: TGTGCCAGCAGTGAAGCGCAGGGCTCGGGCTACGAGCAGTACTTC